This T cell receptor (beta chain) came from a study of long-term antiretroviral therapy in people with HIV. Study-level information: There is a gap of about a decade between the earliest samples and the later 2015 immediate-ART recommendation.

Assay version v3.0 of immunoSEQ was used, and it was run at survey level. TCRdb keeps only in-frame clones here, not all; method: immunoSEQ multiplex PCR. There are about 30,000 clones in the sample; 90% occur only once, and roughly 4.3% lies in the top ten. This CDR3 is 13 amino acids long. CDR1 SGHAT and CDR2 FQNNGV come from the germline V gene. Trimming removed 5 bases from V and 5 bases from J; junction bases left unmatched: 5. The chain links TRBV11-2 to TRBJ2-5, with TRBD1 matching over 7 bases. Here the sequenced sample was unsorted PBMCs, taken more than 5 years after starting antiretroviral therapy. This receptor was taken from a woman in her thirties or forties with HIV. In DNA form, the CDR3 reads TGTGCCAGCAGCACGACAGGGATCGAGACCCAGTACTTC. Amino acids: CASSTTGIETQYF.